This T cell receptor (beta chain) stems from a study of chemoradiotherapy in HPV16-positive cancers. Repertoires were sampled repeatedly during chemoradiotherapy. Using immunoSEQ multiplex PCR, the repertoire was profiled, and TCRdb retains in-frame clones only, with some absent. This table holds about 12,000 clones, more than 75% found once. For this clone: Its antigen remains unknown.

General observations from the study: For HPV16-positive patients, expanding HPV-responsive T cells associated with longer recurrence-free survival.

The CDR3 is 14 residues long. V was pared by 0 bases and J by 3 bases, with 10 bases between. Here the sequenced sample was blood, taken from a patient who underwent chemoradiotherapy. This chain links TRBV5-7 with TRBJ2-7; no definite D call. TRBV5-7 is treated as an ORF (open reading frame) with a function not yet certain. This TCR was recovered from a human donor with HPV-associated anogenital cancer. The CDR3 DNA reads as TGTGCCAGCAGCTTGGTCCGGACCCACTACGAGCAGTACGTC. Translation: CASSLVRTHYEQYV.